The present T cell receptor (beta chain) was sequenced within a study of control samples from healthy donors and cancer patients. Germline lookup yields CDR1 LGHNT and CDR2 FRNRAP. Trimming left V 1 base short and J 0 bases short, with 16 bases between. There are 18 residues in the CDR3. Sequencing was performed with immunoSEQ multiplex PCR; in TCRdb, only in-frame clones are kept and a portion is missing. The sample includes fewer than 150,000 clones, roughly 90% seen only once; the top ten take around 8.9%. The sequencing sample was made of blood. The chain recombines TRBV12-5 with TRBJ1-5; D is possibly TRBD1 (6 bases). The clonotype comes from a young man in good health. The CDR3 loop reads CASGLAGLGGPSNQPQHF. CDR3 nucleotide sequence: TGTGCTAGTGGTTTGGCGGGGTTGGGGGGCCCTAGCAATCAGCCCCAGCATTTT.